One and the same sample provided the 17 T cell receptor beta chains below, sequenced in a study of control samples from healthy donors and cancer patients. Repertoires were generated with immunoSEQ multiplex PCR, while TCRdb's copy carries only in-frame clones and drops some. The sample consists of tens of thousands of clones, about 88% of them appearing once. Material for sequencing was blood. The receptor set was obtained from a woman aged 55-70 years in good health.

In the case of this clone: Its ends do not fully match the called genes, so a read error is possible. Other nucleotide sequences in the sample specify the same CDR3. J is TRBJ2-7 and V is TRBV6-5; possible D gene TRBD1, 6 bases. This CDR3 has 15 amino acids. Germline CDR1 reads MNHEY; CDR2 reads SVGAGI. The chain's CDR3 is CASSYSTGPSYEQYF. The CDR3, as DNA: TGTGCCAGCAGTTATTCGACAGGTCCCTCCTATGAGCAGTACTTC.

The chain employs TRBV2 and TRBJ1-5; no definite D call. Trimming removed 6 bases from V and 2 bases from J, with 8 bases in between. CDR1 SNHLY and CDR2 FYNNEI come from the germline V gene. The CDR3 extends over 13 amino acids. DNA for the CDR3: TGTGCCAGCAGGGAACGGGGCAATCAGCCCCAGCATTTT. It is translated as CASRERGNQPQHF. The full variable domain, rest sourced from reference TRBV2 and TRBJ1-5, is EPEVTQTPSHQVTQMGQEVILRCVPISNHLYFYWYRQILGQKVEFLVSFYNNEISEKSEIFDDQFSVERPDGSNFTLKIRSTKLEDSAMYFCASRERGNQPQHFGDGTRLSIL.

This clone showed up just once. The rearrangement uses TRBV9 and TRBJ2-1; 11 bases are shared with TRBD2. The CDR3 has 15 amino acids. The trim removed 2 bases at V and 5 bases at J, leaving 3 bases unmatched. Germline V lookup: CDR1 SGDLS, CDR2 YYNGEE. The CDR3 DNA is TGTGCCAGCAGCGTTACTAGCGGGAGCCACAATGAGCAGTTCTTC. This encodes CASSVTSGSHNEQFF.

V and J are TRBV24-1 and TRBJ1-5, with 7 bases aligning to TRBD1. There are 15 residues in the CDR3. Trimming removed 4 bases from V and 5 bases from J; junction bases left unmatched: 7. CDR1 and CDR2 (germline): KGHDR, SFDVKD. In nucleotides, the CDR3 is TGTGCCACCAGTGACGGAGCAGGGGGGGATCAGCCCCAGCATTTT. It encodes CATSDGAGGDQPQHF.

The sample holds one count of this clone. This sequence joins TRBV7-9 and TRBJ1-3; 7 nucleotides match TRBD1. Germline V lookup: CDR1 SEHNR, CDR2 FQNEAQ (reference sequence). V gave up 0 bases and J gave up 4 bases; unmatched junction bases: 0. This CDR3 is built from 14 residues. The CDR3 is CASSLAGGGNTIYF. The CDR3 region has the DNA TGTGCCAGCAGCTTAGCAGGGGGCGGAAACACCATATATTTT. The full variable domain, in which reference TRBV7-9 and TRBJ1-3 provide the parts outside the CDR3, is DTGVSQNPRHKITKRGQNVTFRCDPISEHNRLYWYRQTLGQGPEFLTYFQNEAQLEKSRLLSDRFSAERPKGSFSTLEIQRTEQGDSAMYLCASSLAGGGNTIYFGEGSWLTVV.

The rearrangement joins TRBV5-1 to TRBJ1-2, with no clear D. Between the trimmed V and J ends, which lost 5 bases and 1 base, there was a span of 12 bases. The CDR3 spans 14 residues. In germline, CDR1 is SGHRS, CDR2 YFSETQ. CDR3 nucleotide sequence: TGCGCCAGCAGGTTGATAGTCAGTAACTATGGCTACACCTTC. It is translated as CASRLIVSNYGYTF.

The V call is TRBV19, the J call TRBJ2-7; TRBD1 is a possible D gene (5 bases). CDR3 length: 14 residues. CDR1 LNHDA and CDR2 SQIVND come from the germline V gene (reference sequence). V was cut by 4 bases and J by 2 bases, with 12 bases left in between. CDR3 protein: CASSTPDSAYEQYF. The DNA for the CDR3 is TGTGCCAGTAGTACCCCCGACAGTGCCTACGAGCAGTACTTC. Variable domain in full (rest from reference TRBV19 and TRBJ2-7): DGGITQSPKYLFRKEGQNVTLSCEQNLNHDAMYWYRQDPGQGLRLIYYSQIVNDFQKGDIAEGYSVSREKKESFPLTVTSAQKNPTAFYLCASSTPDSAYEQYFGPGTRLTVT.

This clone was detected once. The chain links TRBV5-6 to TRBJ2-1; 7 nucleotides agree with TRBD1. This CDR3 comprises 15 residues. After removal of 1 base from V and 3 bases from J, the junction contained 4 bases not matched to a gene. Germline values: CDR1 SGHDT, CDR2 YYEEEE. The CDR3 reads CASSLMGTVYNEQFF. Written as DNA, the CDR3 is TGTGCCAGCAGCTTGATGGGGACAGTCTACAATGAGCAGTTCTTC.

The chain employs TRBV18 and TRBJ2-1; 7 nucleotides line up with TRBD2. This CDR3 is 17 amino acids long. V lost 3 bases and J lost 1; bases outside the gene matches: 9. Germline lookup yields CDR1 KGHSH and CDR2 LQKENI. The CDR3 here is CASSPQQGRGSYNEQFF. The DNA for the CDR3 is TGTGCCAGCTCACCCCAACAAGGGAGGGGTTCCTACAATGAGCAGTTCTTC.

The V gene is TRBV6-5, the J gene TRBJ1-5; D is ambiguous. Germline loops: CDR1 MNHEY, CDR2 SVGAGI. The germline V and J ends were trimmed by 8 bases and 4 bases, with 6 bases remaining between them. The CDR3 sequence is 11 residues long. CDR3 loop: CASGKNQPQHF. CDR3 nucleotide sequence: TGTGCCAGCGGAAAAAATCAGCCCCAGCATTTT.

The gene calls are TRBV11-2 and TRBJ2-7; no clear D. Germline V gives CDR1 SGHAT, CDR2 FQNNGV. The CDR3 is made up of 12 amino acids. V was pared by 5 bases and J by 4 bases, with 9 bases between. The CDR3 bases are TGTGCCAGCAGCCCAGAATGGTACGAGCAGTACTTC. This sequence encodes CASSPEWYEQYF.

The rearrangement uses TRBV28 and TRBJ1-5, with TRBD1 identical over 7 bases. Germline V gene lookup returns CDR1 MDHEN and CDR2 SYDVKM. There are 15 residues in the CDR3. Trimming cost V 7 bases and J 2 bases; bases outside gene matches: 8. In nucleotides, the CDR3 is TGTGCCAGCAACTTAGGGGGCGCGGGCAATCAGCCCCAGCATTTT. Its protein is CASNLGGAGNQPQHF.

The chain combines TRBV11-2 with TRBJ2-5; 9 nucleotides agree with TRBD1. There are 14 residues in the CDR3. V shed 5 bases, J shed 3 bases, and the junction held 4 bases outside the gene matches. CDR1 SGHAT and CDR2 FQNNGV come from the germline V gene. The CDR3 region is CASSPRQGEETQYF. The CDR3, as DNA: TGTGCCAGCAGCCCGCGACAGGGGGAAGAGACCCAGTACTTC.

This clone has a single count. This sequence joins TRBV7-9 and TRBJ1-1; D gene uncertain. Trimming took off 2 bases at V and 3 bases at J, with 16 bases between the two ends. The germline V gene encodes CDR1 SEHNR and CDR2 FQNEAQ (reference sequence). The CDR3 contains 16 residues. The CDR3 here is CASSLLRPSQDTEAFF. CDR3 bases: TGTGCCAGCAGCTTATTGAGGCCCTCCCAGGACACTGAAGCTTTCTTT.

Here the CDR3 reads CAISERGGQETQYF. The CDR3 DNA follows: TGTGCCATCAGTGAACGAGGGGGCCAAGAGACCCAGTACTTC. The chain links TRBV10-3 to TRBJ2-5, with D possibly matching TRBD1 (6 bases). Trimming left V 3 bases short and J 1 base short, with 9 bases between. Per germline, CDR1 ENHRY and CDR2 SYGVKD. This CDR3 has 14 amino acids.

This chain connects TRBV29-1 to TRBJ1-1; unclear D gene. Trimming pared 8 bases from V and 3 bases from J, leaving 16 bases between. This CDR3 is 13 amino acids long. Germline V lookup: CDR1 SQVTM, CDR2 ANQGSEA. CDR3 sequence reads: CSTSRSMDTEAFF. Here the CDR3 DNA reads TGCAGCACCTCTAGGAGTATGGACACTGAAGCTTTCTTT.

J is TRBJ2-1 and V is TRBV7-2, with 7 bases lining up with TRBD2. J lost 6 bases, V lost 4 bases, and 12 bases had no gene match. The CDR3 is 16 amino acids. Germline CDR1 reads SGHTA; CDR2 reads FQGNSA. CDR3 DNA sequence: TGTGCCAGCAGCTCCATTGGTGGACTAGGGACCAATGAGCAGTTCTTC. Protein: CASSSIGGLGTNEQFF.